The T cell receptor beta chain described here comes from a study of blood T cell repertoires in COVID-19. For the study at large: Sites in the United States, Italy and Spain provided acute and convalescent COVID-19 samples. Sources were T cells, B-cell-depleted T cells, or PBMCs; the material itself was cDNA or gDNA.

CDR3 length: 18 residues. CDR1 and CDR2 (germline): MGHRA, YSYEKL. J was trimmed by 7 bases and V by 2 bases; bases with no gene match: 9. Original handling: Reference gene primer amplification gave estimated nucleated cell counts. This table comes from immunoSEQ multiplex PCR, and its TCRdb copy is limited to in-frame clones, with some not included. The DNA gave D and trimming, while V, J and clone size come from that table. The sample contains 60,000 to 80,000 clones, about 90% of which appear only once. The gene calls are TRBV4-1 and TRBJ2-2; 14 positions match TRBD2. Sequencing was done on a sample of peripheral blood. The source is a human donor in a cohort sampled during active COVID-19. The CDR3 nucleotides are TGCGCCAGCAGCCAAAGGGGGACTAGCGGGAGATCGGGCGGGGAGCTGTTTTTT. This translates into CASSQRGTSGRSGGELFF.